This is a list of T cell receptor beta chains from one sample in a study of post-analysis software for immune sequencing data. One entry per CDR3 protein, called by TCRdb with MiXCR from the PCR reads. The top ten clones hold roughly 1.6% of a sample with approximately 180,000 distinct CDR3 sequences, over 25% of them seen once. Source material: blood. The receptor source for this set is a girl aged 10 to 17 with multiple sclerosis. CDR3s include the opening cysteine and the closing phenylalanine or tryptophan. D genes are given only for firm matches. Clone size is shown for a subset of rows, as once, few, many or a class of expanded clone.

v_call,j_call,clone_size,d_call,cdr3_aa,cdr3_nt
TRBV15,TRBJ1-5,few,TRBD1,CATSADSKGGSNQPQHF,TGTGCCACCAGTGCGGATTCAAAAGGGGGCTCAAATCAGCCCCAGCATTTT
TRBV5-1,TRBJ2-7,.,.,CASSLASSAYEQYF,TGCGCCAGCAGCTTGGCCTCTAGTGCCTACGAGCAGTACTTC
TRBV2,TRBJ2-3,many,TRBD2,CASRGPGLAAMIPTDTQYF,TGTGCCAGCAGAGGGCCGGGACTAGCCGCCATGATCCCCACAGATACGCAGTATTTT
TRBV10-3,TRBJ2-3,many,.,CAISESIKSDTQYF,TGTGCCATCAGTGAGTCGATAAAGTCAGATACGCAGTATTTT
TRBV11-1,TRBJ2-1,.,.,CASSPRTIGEQFF,TGTGCCAGCAGCCCCCGGACTATCGGGGAGCAGTTCTTC
TRBV9,TRBJ2-1,few,.,CASSVGGLSYNEQFF,TGTGCCAGCAGCGTAGGTGGCCTCTCCTACAATGAGCAGTTCTTC
TRBV28,TRBJ2-3,many,.,CASSYIVELTDTQYF,TGTGCCAGCAGCTACATTGTGGAGCTCACAGATACGCAGTATTTT
TRBV20-1,TRBJ2-3,many,.,CSASLGTSTDTQYF,TGCAGTGCTAGTCTCGGGACTAGCACAGATACGCAGTATTTT
TRBV18,TRBJ2-1,.,TRBD2,CASSQTSGNSEEQFF,TGTGCCAGCTCACAGACTAGCGGGAATTCAGAAGAGCAGTTCTTC
TRBV11-2,TRBJ2-7,many,TRBD1,CASSLGYTGTGDYEQYF,TGTGCCAGCAGCTTAGGGTATACCGGGACAGGGGACTACGAGCAGTACTTC
TRBV3-1,TRBJ1-6,.,.,CASSQVWDGSPLHF,TGTGCCAGCAGCCAAGTTTGGGACGGTTCACCCCTCCACTTT
TRBV27,TRBJ2-7,many,.,CASRGRGQSYEQYF,TGTGCCAGCCGGGGTCGAGGGCAGTCTTACGAGCAGTACTTC
TRBV6-5,TRBJ1-5,.,TRBD1,CASSRTGGGQPQHF,TGTGCCAGCAGTCGGACAGGAGGGGGTCAGCCCCAGCATTTT
TRBV12-3/TRBV12-4,TRBJ2-3,.,.,CASSITDTQYF,TGTGCCAGCAGTATAACAGATACGCAGTATTTT
TRBV27,TRBJ2-7,.,TRBD1,CASSWAGGKYEQYF,TGTGCCAGCAGTTGGGCAGGGGGCAAGTACGAGCAGTACTTC
TRBV5-1,TRBJ2-5,many,.,CASSFTGLEETQYF,TGCGCCAGCAGCTTTACGGGCCTAGAAGAGACCCAGTACTTC
TRBV2,TRBJ2-5,.,.,CASSEQGSRRGQETQYF,TGTGCCAGCAGTGAACAAGGCTCGAGAAGGGGGCAAGAGACCCAGTACTTC
TRBV3-1,TRBJ2-7,once,TRBD2,CASRLAGGPYNEQYF,TGTGCCAGCAGACTAGCGGGAGGACCTTACAATGAGCAGTACTTC
TRBV29-1,TRBJ2-2,.,TRBD2,CSVGGVAGGRTGELFF,TGCAGCGTTGGTGGGGTAGCGGGAGGAAGGACCGGGGAGCTGTTTTTT
TRBV5-1,TRBJ1-2,.,.,CASSLLPGTYGYTF,TGCGCCAGCAGCTTGTTACCGGGAACCTATGGCTACACCTTC